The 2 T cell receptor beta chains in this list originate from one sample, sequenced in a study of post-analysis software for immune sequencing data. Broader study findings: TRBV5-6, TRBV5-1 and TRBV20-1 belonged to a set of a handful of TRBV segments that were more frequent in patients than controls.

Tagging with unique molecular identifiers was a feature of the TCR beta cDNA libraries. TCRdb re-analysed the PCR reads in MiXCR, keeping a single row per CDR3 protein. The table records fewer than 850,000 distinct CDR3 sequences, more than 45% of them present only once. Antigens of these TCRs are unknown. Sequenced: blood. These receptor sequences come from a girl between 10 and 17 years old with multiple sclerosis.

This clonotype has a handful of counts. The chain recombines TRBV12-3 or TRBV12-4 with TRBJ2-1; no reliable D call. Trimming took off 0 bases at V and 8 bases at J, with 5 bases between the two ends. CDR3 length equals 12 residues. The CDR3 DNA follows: TGTGCCAGCAGTTTAGCGCTCTATGAGCAGTTCTTC. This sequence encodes CASSLALYEQFF.

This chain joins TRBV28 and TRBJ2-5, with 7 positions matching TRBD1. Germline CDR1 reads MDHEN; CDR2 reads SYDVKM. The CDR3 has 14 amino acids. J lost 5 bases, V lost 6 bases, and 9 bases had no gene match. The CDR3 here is CASSQMTGLETQYF. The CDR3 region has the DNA TGTGCCAGCAGCCAAATGACAGGGCTCGAGACCCAGTACTTC.